This T cell receptor beta chain was obtained from a study of blood T cell repertoires in COVID-19 (dated by TCRdb to about 2020). A note on the overall study: The collaborator samples originated in the United States, Italy and Spain and spanned the acute and convalescent phases of COVID-19. The sample metadata nearly always contained a de-identified subject ID, COVID-19 status, age in years and sex. Where HLA class I and class II types were available, the types were taken from metadata supplied by the sample provider, not from assay-based typing. The material from the prospective study consisted of cDNA or gDNA derived from T cells, B-cell-depleted T cells, or PBMCs. Samples came from the ongoing ImmuneRACE study (first 160 participants) plus 1,254 subjects from 6 global collaborators. Deeply sampled blood TCRbeta repertoires from subjects exposed to, actively infected with, or recovered from COVID-19 were included in the dataset. A freely available public database, intended as a resource for researchers studying the immune response to SARS-CoV-2, is where the repertoires were released.

Paper-wide results and their limitations: The quantity of clinical and demographic metadata differed by source and by participant and was supplied without curation.

Inclusive of the bounding cysteine and phenylalanine, the CDR3 is 14 residues long. Only the CDR3 region is kept as DNA, spanning 42 bases read in frame from base 1. V was cut back by 0 bases and J by 4 bases, leaving a gap of 10 bases between them. In the germline V gene, CDR1 corresponds to SGDLS and CDR2 to YYNGEE. The immunoSEQ Assay, a bias-controlled multiplex PCR, was used to amplify TCRbeta CDR3 regions from genomic DNA. In the paper's pipeline: The number of nucleated cells in each sample was estimated by amplification of reference gene primers within the assay. Sequence reads were collapsed and filtered to measure the absolute abundance of every unique TCRbeta CDR3 rearrangement. Productive Simpson clonality was computed per sample as the square root of Simpson's diversity index over productive rearrangements. TCRdb re-hosts the immuneACCESS table, in-frame sequences only. Its copies lack some clones; in the studies checked, an unresolved V gene accounts for under half of them, and the cause for the rest is not known. Clone size and V and J calls were adopted from that table, with D and trimming inferred from the DNA. The sample yields some 100,000 clones; about 77% were counted once. In total, the top ten clones hold roughly an eighth of the sample.

As concerns this clone: There is no known antigen for this receptor. No much larger clone exists at a distance of one base, and base qualities are not known.

The collaborating institutions used their own protocols to collect whole blood in K2EDTA tubes. For TCRbeta analysis, collaborators shipped samples in one of three forms: frozen whole blood, isolated PBMCs, or DNA extracted from either of those sample types. The V and J segments used are TRBV9 and TRBJ1-1; the D segment could be TRBD1, given 6 matching bases. Sequenced: peripheral blood. This TCR was recovered from a woman aged 65 to 85 with acute or convalescent COVID-19. The CDR3 region has the sequence CASSVEGVTTEAFF. The DNA sequence is given as TGTGCCAGCAGCGTAGAGGGGGTGACCACTGAAGCTTTCTTT.